These T cell receptor beta chains were read from a single sample in a study of T cells after somatic rescue of genetic block. Assay: immunoSEQ multiplex PCR; the TCRdb copy retains only in-frame clones and omits some. Among 60,000 to 90,000 clones listed, roughly 93% were seen once. Sample: peripheral blood mononuclear cells (PBMCs). These receptors were collected from a man aged 25-45 years. CDR3s leave out the opening cysteine and the closing phenylalanine or tryptophan.

TRBV9	TRBJ1-4	ASSNRRGRTNEKLF
TRBV5-1	TRBJ2-2	ASSRTGGTGELF
TRBV5-1	TRBJ2-5	ASSSTTAMETQY
TRBV27	TRBJ2-7	ASSLSYAPYEQY
TRBV7-3	TRBJ2-3	ASSSDRLGGGITDTQY
TRBV19	TRBJ2-1	ASSPVGGYNEQF
TRBV19	TRBJ2-5	ASSIGPGLGETQY
TRBV5-5	TRBJ2-7	ASSVATGTYEQY
TRBV6-1	TRBJ2-4	ASQRLAGTKNIQY
TRBV7-2	TRBJ1-6	ASSRRARGQSYNSPLH
TRBV7-9	TRBJ2-7	ASSLAQLGTPDEQY
TRBV14	TRBJ2-7	ASSQGGLRRNEQY
TRBV14	TRBJ1-4	ASSQNRNEKLF
TRBV7-7	TRBJ2-7	ASSPGTGRSDEQY
TRBV7-2	TRBJ2-7	ASSLVGSGYPGEQY
TRBV15	TRBJ2-1	ATSRDSRGYNEQF
TRBV6-4	TRBJ2-3	ASSETSGGGDTQY
TRBV5-5	TRBJ2-7	ASSPGTGRYEQY
TRBV28	.	ASSLATAYEQY
TRBV7-6	TRBJ2-1	ASSLVLAGTYNEQF
TRBV7-2	TRBJ1-4	ASSLGSTATNEKLF
TRBV11-2	TRBJ2-3	ASSLRAPTTDTQY
TRBV27	TRBJ2-5	ASSLWAGLQETQY
TRBV14	TRBJ2-7	ASSPSAQLAGHEGEQY
TRBV5-8	TRBJ2-1	ASSVKQRDRNI
TRBV15	TRBJ1-1	ATSRVQHQNTEAF
TRBV30	TRBJ1-5	AWSAHNVNSNQPQH
TRBV27	TRBJ2-7	ASSFGTDYEQY
TRBV27	TRBJ1-3	ASRATGSGNTIY
TRBV27	TRBJ1-6	ASSSGGGMNSPLH
TRBV27	TRBJ1-1	ASSWVGRSTEAF
TRBV2	TRBJ1-2	ASSVGRSNYGYT
TRBV7-2	TRBJ2-7	ASSFEMVAGANEQY
TRBV13	TRBJ2-2	ASSLGAGTNTGELF
TRBV15	TRBJ2-3	ATSREGPRADTQY
TRBV6-6	TRBJ2-6	ASSDSGANVLT
TRBV5-1	TRBJ2-7	ASSAGRAYEQY
TRBV7-2	TRBJ2-5	ASSLGQIQETQY
TRBV19	TRBJ2-3	ASSVVADTQY
TRBV7-9	TRBJ1-6	ASSSQGGNSPLH
TRBV7-9	TRBJ1-2	ASTSTGKYGNYGYT
TRBV14	TRBJ1-3	ASSQDFSGNTIY
TRBV5-1	TRBJ2-1	ASSFWGPPYNEQF
TRBV6-5	TRBJ2-7	ASRTLAATPYEQY
TRBV10-3	TRBJ2-1	AISSDVGSYNEQF
TRBV7-6	TRBJ2-7	ASSPIPGPYEQY
TRBV7-9	TRBJ2-4	ASSPPPWDIQY
TRBV4-1	TRBJ2-1	ASNPGGGIYNEQF
TRBV6-1	TRBJ2-2	ASLRVNTGELF
TRBV6-1	TRBJ1-6	ASSDRDSPLH
TRBV5-1	TRBJ2-1	ASSSGLSSKNEQF
TRBV19	TRBJ2-1	ASSITGGASTLGEQF
TRBV28	TRBJ2-3	ASSLTTGIPDTQY
TRBV4-3	TRBJ2-6	ASSQDRGRTYSGANVLT
TRBV29-1	TRBJ2-7	SVEGQGPYEQY
TRBV27	TRBJ2-3	ASRTSGSDTQY
TRBV7-3	TRBJ2-3	ASSLTAGGSPSTDTQY